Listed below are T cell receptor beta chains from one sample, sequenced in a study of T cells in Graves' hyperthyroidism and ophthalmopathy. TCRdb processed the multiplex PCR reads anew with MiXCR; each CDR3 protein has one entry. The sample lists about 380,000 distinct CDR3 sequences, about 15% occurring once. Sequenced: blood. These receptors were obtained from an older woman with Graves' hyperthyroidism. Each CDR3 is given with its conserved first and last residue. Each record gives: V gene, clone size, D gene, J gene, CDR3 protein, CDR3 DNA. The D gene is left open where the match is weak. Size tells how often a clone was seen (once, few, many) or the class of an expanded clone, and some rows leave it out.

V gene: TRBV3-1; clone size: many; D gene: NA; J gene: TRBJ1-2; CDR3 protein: CASSRTSNYGYTF; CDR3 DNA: TGTGCCAGCAGCCGAACAAGTAACTATGGCTACACCTTC
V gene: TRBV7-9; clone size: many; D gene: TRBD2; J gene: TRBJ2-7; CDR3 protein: CASSPTREGLLYEQYF; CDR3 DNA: TGTGCCAGCAGCCCAACCAGGGAGGGCCTACTCTACGAGCAGTACTTC
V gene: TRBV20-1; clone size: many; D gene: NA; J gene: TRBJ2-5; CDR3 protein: CSAASGGNVETQYF; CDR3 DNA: TGCAGTGCTGCCAGCGGAGGGAACGTAGAGACCCAGTACTTC
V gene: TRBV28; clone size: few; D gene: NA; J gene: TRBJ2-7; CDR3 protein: CATLVPLNYEQYF; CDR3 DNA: TGTGCCACCCTTGTCCCACTCAACTACGAGCAGTACTTC
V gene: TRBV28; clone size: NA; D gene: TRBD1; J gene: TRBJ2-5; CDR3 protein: CASSSRRQGQETQYF; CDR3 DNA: TGTGCCAGTAGTTCACGCCGACAGGGGCAAGAGACCCAGTACTTC
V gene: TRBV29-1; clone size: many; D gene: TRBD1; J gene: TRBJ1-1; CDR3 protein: CSARRTGNTEAFF; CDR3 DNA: TGCAGCGCGAGACGGACAGGGAACACTGAAGCTTTCTTT
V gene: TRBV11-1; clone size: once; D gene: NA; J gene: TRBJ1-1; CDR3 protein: CASSATQGRLMNTEAFF; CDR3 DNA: TGTGCCAGCAGCGCTACACAGGGCCGCTTGATGAACACTGAAGCTTTCTTT
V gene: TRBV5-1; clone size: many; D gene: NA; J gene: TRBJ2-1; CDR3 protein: CASRPLGTVSYNEQFF; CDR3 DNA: TGCGCCAGCAGGCCTCTAGGGACCGTCTCCTACAATGAGCAGTTCTTC
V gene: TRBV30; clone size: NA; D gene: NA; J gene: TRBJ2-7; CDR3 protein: CAWSLGTGAYEQYF; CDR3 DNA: TGTGCCTGGAGCCTCGGGACGGGAGCCTACGAGCAGTACTTC
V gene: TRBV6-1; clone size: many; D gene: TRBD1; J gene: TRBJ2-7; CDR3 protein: CASSVDRGSVEQYF; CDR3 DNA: TGTGCCAGCAGTGTGGACAGGGGATCGGTCGAGCAGTACTTC
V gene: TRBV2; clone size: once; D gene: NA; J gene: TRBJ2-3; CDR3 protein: CASRRPLSSTDTQYF; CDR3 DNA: TGTGCCAGCCGCCGGCCCCTTTCTAGCACAGATACGCAGTATTTT
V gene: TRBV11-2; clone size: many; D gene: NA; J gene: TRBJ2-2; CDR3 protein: CASSLTSRELFF; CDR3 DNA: TGTGCCAGCAGCTTGACTAGTAGGGAGCTGTTTTTT
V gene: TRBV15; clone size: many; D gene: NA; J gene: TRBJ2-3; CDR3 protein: CATSGLSGESTDTQYF; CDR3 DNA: TGTGCCACCAGCGGCCTTAGCGGAGAGAGCACAGATACGCAGTATTTT
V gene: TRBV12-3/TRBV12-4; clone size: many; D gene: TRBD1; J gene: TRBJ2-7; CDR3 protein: CASRAFTGGWGEQYF; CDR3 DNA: TGTGCCAGCAGGGCCTTCACAGGGGGCTGGGGCGAGCAGTACTTC
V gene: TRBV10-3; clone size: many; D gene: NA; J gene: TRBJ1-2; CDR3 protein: CAISDGNYGYTF; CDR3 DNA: TGTGCCATCAGTGACGGGAACTATGGCTACACCTTC
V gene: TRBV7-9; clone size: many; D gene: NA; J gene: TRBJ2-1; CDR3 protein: CASSLEGGYMVNEQFF; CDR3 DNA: TGTGCCAGCAGCTTAGAGGGCGGATACATGGTCAATGAGCAGTTCTTC
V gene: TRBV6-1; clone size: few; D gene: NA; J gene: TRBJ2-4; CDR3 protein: CASSDGGAKNIQYF; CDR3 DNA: TGTGCCAGCAGTGACGGGGGAGCCAAAAACATTCAGTACTTC
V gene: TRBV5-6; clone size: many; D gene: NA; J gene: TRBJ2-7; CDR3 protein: CASSAGISGTLGQYF; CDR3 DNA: TGTGCCAGCAGCGCGGGTATATCGGGTACGCTTGGGCAGTACTTC
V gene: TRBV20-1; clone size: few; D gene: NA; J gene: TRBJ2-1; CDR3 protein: CSETSSQEQFF; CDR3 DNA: TGCAGTGAAACTAGTTCGCAGGAGCAGTTCTTC
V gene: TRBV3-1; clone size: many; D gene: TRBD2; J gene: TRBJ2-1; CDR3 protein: CASSPAGGRSYNEQFF; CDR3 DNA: TGTGCCAGCAGCCCCGCGGGAGGGCGGTCCTACAATGAGCAGTTCTTC
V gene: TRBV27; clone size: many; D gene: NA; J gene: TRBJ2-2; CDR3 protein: CASSLEWSTGELFF; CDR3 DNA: TGTGCCAGCAGTTTAGAGTGGTCGACCGGGGAGCTGTTTTTT
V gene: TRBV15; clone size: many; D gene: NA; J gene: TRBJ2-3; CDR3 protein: CATSNNRDRGGTDTQYF; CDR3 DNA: TGTGCCACCAGCAATAACCGGGACCGAGGAGGCACAGATACGCAGTATTTT
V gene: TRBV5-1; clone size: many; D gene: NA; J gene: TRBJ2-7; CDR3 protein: CASSFNRVLREEQYF; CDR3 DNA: TGCGCCAGCAGCTTCAACAGAGTTCTACGTGAGGAGCAGTACTTC
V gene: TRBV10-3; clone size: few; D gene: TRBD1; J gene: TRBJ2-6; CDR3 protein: CAISADRGDAGANVLTF; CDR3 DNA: TGTGCCATCAGTGCGGACAGGGGTGACGCTGGGGCCAACGTCCTGACTTTC
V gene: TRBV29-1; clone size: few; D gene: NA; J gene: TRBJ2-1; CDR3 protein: CSGDYNEQFF; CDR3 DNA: TGCAGCGGGGACTACAATGAGCAGTTCTTC
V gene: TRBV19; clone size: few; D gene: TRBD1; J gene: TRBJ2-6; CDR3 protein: CASMAGQGSSGANVLTF; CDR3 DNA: TGTGCCAGTATGGCGGGACAGGGCTCATCTGGGGCCAACGTCCTGACTTTC
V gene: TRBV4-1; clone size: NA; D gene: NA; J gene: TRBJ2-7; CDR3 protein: CASSQDEHRTYEQYF; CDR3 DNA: TGCGCCAGCAGCCAAGATGAGCACCGTACCTACGAGCAGTACTTC
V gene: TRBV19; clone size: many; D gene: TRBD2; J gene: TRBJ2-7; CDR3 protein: CASTLGRGPYEEQYF; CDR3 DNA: TGTGCCAGTACCCTAGGGAGGGGCCCCTACGAGGAGCAGTACTTC
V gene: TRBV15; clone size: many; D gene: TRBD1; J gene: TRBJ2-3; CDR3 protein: CATSRDPRTGDTDTQYF; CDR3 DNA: TGTGCCACCAGCAGAGATCCCCGGACAGGGGACACAGATACGCAGTATTTT
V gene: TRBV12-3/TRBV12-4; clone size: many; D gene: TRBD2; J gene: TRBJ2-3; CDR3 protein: CASSKTSGGYTDTQYF; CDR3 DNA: TGTGCCAGCAGCAAGACTAGCGGTGGGTACACAGATACGCAGTATTTT
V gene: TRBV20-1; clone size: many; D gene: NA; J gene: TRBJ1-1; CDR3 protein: CSAREGLTEAFF; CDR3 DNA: TGCAGTGCTAGAGAGGGTCTCACTGAAGCTTTCTTT
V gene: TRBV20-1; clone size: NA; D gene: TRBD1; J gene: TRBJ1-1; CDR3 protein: CSARAGTVNTEAFF; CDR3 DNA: TGCAGTGCTAGGGCCGGGACAGTGAACACTGAAGCTTTCTTT
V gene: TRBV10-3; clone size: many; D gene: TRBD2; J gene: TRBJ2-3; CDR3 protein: CATRTSGGDTQYF; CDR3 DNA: TGTGCCACCCGGACTAGCGGAGGAGATACGCAGTATTTT